The TCR beta chain under discussion was sequenced for a study of T cells after somatic rescue of genetic block. Produced via immunoSEQ multiplex PCR; TCRdb's table is partial and in-frame only. The sample records about 70,000 clones, about 90% being singletons. The length of the CDR3 is 11 residues. V lost 3 bases to trimming and J lost 2 bases, with 2 bases between them. Germline V gene lookup returns CDR1 SGDLS and CDR2 YYNGEE. The chain carries TRBV9 and TRBJ1-2; no firm D call. This TCR came from a middle-aged man. Sequencing was carried out using peripheral blood mononuclear cells (PBMCs). CDR3 region: CASSGNYGYTF. The CDR3 bases are TGTGCCAGCAGCGGAAACTATGGCTACACCTTC. The variable domain in full, with the rest retrieved from reference TRBV9 and TRBJ1-2, is DSGVTQTPKHLITATGQRVTLRCSPRSGDLSVYWYQQSLDQGLQFLIQYYNGEERAKGNILERFSAQQFPDLHSELNLSSLELGDSALYFCASSGNYGYTFGSGTRLTVV.